What follows is one T cell receptor (beta chain) and its context. The antigen is unknown. The data derive from a study of shared clonotypes between healthy human individuals. Study background: Participating donors consisted of two women and a few men aged 18 to 49.

In the study's own analysis: ImmunoSEQ supplied junction-only sequences lacking quality scores, so filtering was different. Some clones are missing from TCRdb's copy, which holds only in-frame ones; the method was immunoSEQ multiplex PCR. That table is the source of V, J and clone size, and D and trimming were worked out from the DNA. Seen here are 950,000 to 1,200,000 clones, 60% to 85% observed once, and the top ten hold 0.89%. Whole-study findings and limits: Generation probabilities were higher for clonotypes shared across all four sorted-subset donors than for unshared ones. Naive subsets usually exceeded memory subsets in estimated richness.

V lost 10 bases and J 0 bases, leaving 10 bases between the germline ends. The germline V gene has CDR1 SNHLY and CDR2 FYNNEI. The CDR3 consists of 14 residues. The chain employs TRBV2 and TRBJ2-6; no reliable D call. This TCR derives from a man aged 18 to 35 in good health. Some clones in this sample may be carry-over from other donors' samples. Sequenced input: memory CD4+ T cells from PBMCs. Subset here: CD45RA-negative fraction. CDR3 loop: CATATVSGANVLTF. The CDR3 nucleotides read TGTGCCACCGCGACGGTCTCTGGGGCCAACGTCCTGACTTTC.